This T cell receptor beta chain was sequenced for a study of cytomegalovirus exposure and HLA in healthy donors. Study-wide context: HLA-typed donors were the source of about 85 million unique TCRs held in an early data release. Study results and limitations: Analyzed later, association rates of TCRs varied across HLA loci, with DRB1 most and HLA-C fewest. In a later analysis, at a false discovery rate of 0.05, fewer than 20,000 TCR beta sequences matched HLA alleles. CMV antigen specificity of a few CMV-associated chains was confirmed in vitro.

To note about this clone: The antigen remains undetermined.

Both 60 Vbeta primers and 13 Jbeta primers went into the PCR. Libraries were prepared by immunoSEQ multiplex PCR; TCRdb keeps only in-frame clonotypes and omits some of them. Of some 76,000 clones listed, 78% are singletons. CDR1 is KGHSH, CDR2 LQKENI, per germline. There are 13 residues in the CDR3. V and J are TRBV18 and TRBJ2-5, with a weak D call TRBD1 (5 bases). TRBJ2-7 matches the DNA end more closely, so the J call is doubtful. The sample taken for sequencing was PBMCs. The receptor was isolated from a woman between 40 and 55 years old in good health and CMV-seropositive. Here the CDR3 DNA reads TGTGCCAGCTCACCAGCAGGGATCTCCGAGCAGTACTTC. Translated: CASSPAGISEQYF.